The TCR beta chain described here comes from a study of regulatory T cells in long-lasting Graves disease. Study-level results: Not thyroid tissue but only peripheral blood was studied.

Arm-PCR of CDR3 regions and iRepertoire HTBI primers were the basis on which TCR beta libraries were built. Original methodology: Taken together, the samples had 55 to 65 TRBV and 14 TRBJ segments identified. TCRdb independently ran MiXCR on the multiplex PCR reads; one entry per CDR3 protein. TCRdb, not the authors, supplied the V and J calls. The sample comprises hundreds of thousands of distinct CDR3 sequences, about 14% of which are singletons, and 10% rests with the top ten. V gave up 5 bases and J gave up 3 bases; unmatched junction bases: 2. This CDR3 is built from 13 residues. Germline assignment: CDR1 SGHRS and CDR2 YFSETQ. As to time point: newly diagnosed GD, antithyroid drugs for less than 3 months. Extracted RNA from PBMCs served as the source of the TCR library. At least ten counts were recorded for this clonotype. Its matching antigen is unknown. These data were also reused for a study on T cells in Graves' hyperthyroidism and ophthalmopathy.

This specimen consisted of peripheral blood mononuclear cells (PBMCs), obtained at new diagnosis, from a patient treated with antithyroid drugs. This chain joins TRBV5-1 and TRBJ2-7; 10 nucleotides align to TRBD2. The receptor's source is a man aged 30 to 39 with Graves disease. CDR3 region: CASRLAGRYEQYF. The CDR3 DNA reads TGCGCCAGCAGACTAGCGGGACGCTACGAGCAGTACTTC.